Below are 15 T cell receptor beta chains sequenced from a single sample in a study of blood T cell repertoires in COVID-19 (dated by TCRdb to about 2020). The method was the immunoSEQ multiplex PCR assay. Here the immuneACCESS table is served through TCRdb, limited to in-frame sequences with V and J called. Missing clones are a known gap in these copies; in checked studies unresolved V genes cover under half, and the rest lacks a known reason. The sample includes around 250,000 clones, with 70% to 90% observed a single time. The ten largest clonotypes hold less than 8% of the sample. Sequencing was done on a sample of peripheral blood. These receptors were collected from a man in his 60s with acute or convalescent COVID-19.

The rearrangement links TRBV4-2 to TRBJ2-1; 13 nucleotides align to TRBD2. The CDR3 is 18 amino acids. V was clipped by 0 bases and J by 10 bases; unmatched bases: 12. Germline CDR1 LGHNA, CDR2 YNFKEQ. CDR3 region: CASSQELAGGRVRFEQFF. As DNA, the CDR3 is TGTGCCAGCAGCCAAGAACTAGCGGGAGGGCGAGTACGTTTCGAGCAGTTCTTC.

This clone has just one count. J is TRBJ2-1 and V is TRBV19; possible D gene TRBD1, 6 bases. Trimming left V 1 base short and J 1 base short, with 8 bases between. Per the germline V gene, CDR1 is LNHDA and CDR2 is SQIVND (reference sequence). This CDR3 region has 15 residues. CDR3 protein: CASSIVQGSYNEQFF. The CDR3 region has the DNA TGTGCCAGTAGTATAGTACAGGGATCCTACAATGAGCAGTTCTTC.

This clone appeared a few times. The gene calls are TRBV30 and TRBJ2-5; 7 bases align to TRBD1. The V and J ends lost 4 bases and 1 base, in that order; junction bases with no gene match: 9. The CDR3 has 15 residues. Germline V gene data show CDR1 as GTSNPN and CDR2 as SVGIG (reference sequence). The CDR3 sequence is CAWTQTGQSQETQYF. For the CDR3, the DNA is TGTGCCTGGACCCAGACAGGGCAAAGCCAAGAGACCCAGTACTTC.

The rearrangement uses TRBV6-1 and TRBJ2-7; 9 nucleotides align to TRBD1. Germline V gene data show CDR1 as MNHNS and CDR2 as SASEGT. V was pared by 2 bases and J by 2 bases, with 10 bases of the junction left unmatched. The CDR3 totals 17 residues. DNA for the CDR3: TGTGCCAGCAGTGAAACTACCGGGACAGGGTACCCCTACGAGCAGTACTTC. Protein sequence: CASSETTGTGYPYEQYF.

The chain couples TRBV19 to TRBJ2-2; no clear D. Looked up from germline, CDR1 is LNHDA and CDR2 is SQIVND (reference sequence). Trimming shortened V by 9 bases and J by 1 base, and 9 bases separated the two germline ends. This CDR3 region has 13 residues. The CDR3 sequence is CASRSLNTGELFF. CDR3 coding DNA: TGTGCCAGCCGGTCCCTGAACACCGGGGAGCTGTTTTTT.

The rearrangement joins TRBV21-1 to TRBJ2-7; the D call of TRBD1 is as the table states it, not checked on the DNA. TRBV21-1 is marked as a pseudogene. The CDR3 sequence is 16 residues long. CDR3 sequence (DNA): TGTGCCAGCAGGAAGAGAACAGGAACCTTTACCTACGAGCAGTACTTC. Residues: CASRKRTGTFTYEQYF.

The chain couples TRBV28 to TRBJ2-1; TRBD2 is a possible D gene (6 bases). The germline gives CDR1 MDHEN, CDR2 SYDVKM. V was clipped by 7 bases and J by 12 bases, with 19 bases between them. This CDR3 is built from 13 residues. CDR3 amino acids: CASTPGVRAGQFF. The CDR3 DNA reads TGTGCCAGCACTCCGGGGGTGAGGGCAGGGCAGTTCTTC.

This clone was seen a handful of times. This rearrangement joins TRBV4-3 to TRBJ2-3, with D maybe TRBD1 (6 bases). The V and J ends lost 4 bases and 8 bases respectively, with 22 bases between them. The germline V gene encodes CDR1 LGHNA and CDR2 YSLEER. The CDR3 runs 16 residues. The CDR3 sequence is CASSPTSGVGRGTQYF. In nucleotides, the CDR3 is TGCGCCAGCAGCCCGACCTCCGGGGTGGGCAGGGGTACGCAGTATTTT.

V and J are TRBV28 and TRBJ1-2, with D possibly matching TRBD1 (6 bases). The germline V gene encodes CDR1 MDHEN and CDR2 SYDVKM. Trimming took off 6 bases at V and 4 bases at J, with 15 bases between the two ends. The CDR3 runs 14 residues. The CDR3 DNA is TGTGCCAGCAGACCTAACAGGGAACTCTATGGCTACACCTTC. Residues: CASRPNRELYGYTF.

V usage is TRBV27 and J usage is TRBJ1-2, with 7 bases that match TRBD1. The germline V gene encodes CDR1 MNHEY and CDR2 SMNVEV (reference sequence). The CDR3 contains 12 residues. With V trimmed by 5 bases and J by 7 bases, 4 bases remained unmatched. The CDR3 DNA sequence: TGTGCCAGCAGTCAAACAGGGGCTGGCTACACCTTC. It yields the protein CASSQTGAGYTF.

V is TRBV11-2 and J is TRBJ2-3; weak D call: TRBD2 (6 bases). The V gene's germline CDR1 is SGHAT and CDR2 FQNNGV. This CDR3 region has 14 residues. The V gene lost 1 base and the J gene lost 3 bases, with 8 bases spanning the gap. This CDR3 reads CASSLGGGTDTQYF. The CDR3 DNA reads as TGTGCCAGCAGCTTAGGGGGAGGAACAGATACGCAGTATTTT.

The genes are TRBV19 and TRBJ1-4; a possible D gene is TRBD1 (5 bases). V lost 7 bases and J lost 5, with 8 bases in between. The V gene's germline CDR1 is LNHDA and CDR2 SQIVND (reference sequence). This CDR3 has 12 amino acids. CDR3 protein: CASTGPNEKLFF. CDR3 DNA: TGTGCCAGTACAGGGCCAAATGAAAAACTGTTTTTT.

The chain has TRBV6-1 and TRBJ2-7; 8 bases map to TRBD1. In germline, CDR1 is MNHNS, CDR2 SASEGT. The CDR3 spans 14 residues. V lost 2 bases to trimming and J lost 7 bases; unmatched junction nucleotides: 7. The CDR3 region is CASSENGRGQEQYF. The CDR3 DNA is TGTGCCAGCAGTGAAAACGGCAGGGGGCAGGAGCAGTACTTC.

Concerning this clone itself: The same CDR3 can be traced to other DNA sequences in this sample. The CDR3 reads CSVEGDRGSYEQYF. CDR3 in DNA: TGCAGCGTTGAAGGGGACAGGGGGTCCTACGAGCAGTACTTC. V gene TRBV29-1 combines with J gene TRBJ2-7, with 11 bases matching TRBD1. This CDR3 comprises 14 residues. In germline, CDR1 is SQVTM, CDR2 ANQGSEA. J gave up 1 base and V 1 base, and 0 bases lay outside the gene matches.

The chain carries TRBV19 and TRBJ1-2; no definite D call. Trimming stripped 7 bases from V and 5 bases from J, with 14 bases between. Looked up from germline, CDR1 is LNHDA and CDR2 is SQIVND (reference sequence). The CDR3 covers 13 residues. The CDR3 nucleotides read TGTGCCAGTAATAATCCCGGTTCATATGGCTACACCTTC. As protein: CASNNPGSYGYTF.